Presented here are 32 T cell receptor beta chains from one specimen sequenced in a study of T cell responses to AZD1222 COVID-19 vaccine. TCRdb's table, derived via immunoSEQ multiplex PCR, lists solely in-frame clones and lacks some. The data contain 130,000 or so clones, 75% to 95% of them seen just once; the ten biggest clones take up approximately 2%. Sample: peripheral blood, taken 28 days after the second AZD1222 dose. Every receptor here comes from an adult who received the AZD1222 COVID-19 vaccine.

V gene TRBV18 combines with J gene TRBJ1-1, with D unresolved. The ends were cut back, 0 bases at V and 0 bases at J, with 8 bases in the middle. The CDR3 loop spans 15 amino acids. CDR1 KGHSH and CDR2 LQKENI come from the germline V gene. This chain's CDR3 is CASSPPRGMNTEAFF. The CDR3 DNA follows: TGTGCCAGCTCACCACCCAGAGGCATGAACACTGAAGCTTTCTTT.

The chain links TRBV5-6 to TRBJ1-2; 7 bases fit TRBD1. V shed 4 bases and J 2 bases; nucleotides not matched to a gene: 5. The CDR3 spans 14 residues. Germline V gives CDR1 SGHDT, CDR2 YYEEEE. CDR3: CASSPPTGNYGYTF. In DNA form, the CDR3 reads TGTGCCAGCAGCCCGCCGACAGGGAACTATGGCTACACCTTC. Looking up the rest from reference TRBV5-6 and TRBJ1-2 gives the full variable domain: DAGVTQSPTHLIKTRGQQVTLRCSPKSGHDTVSWYQQALGQGPQFIFQYYEEEERQRGNFPDRFSGHQFPNYSSELNVNALLLGDSALYLCASSPPTGNYGYTFGSGTRLTVV.

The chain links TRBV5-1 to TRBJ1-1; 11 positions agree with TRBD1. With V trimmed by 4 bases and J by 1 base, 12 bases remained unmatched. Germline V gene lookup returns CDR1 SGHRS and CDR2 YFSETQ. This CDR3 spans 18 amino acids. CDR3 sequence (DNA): TGCGCCAGCAGCGAACCCGGACAGGGGGCGGCGGGGAACACTGAAGCTTTCTTT. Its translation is CASSEPGQGAAGNTEAFF.

The CDR3 region has the DNA TGTGCCAGCAGTTTGATAGGGAGGAACACCATATATTTT. This gives the protein CASSLIGRNTIYF. The chain links TRBV12-3 or TRBV12-4 to TRBJ1-3; the D is unclear. Trimming removed 3 bases from V and 7 bases from J, with 10 bases in between. CDR3 length: 13 residues.

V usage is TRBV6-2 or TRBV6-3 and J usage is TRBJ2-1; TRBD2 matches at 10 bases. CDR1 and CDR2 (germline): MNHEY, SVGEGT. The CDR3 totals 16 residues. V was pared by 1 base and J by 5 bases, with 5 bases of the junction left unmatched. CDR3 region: CASSYFLAGANNEQFF. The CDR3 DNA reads TGTGCCAGCAGTTACTTTCTAGCGGGAGCCAACAATGAGCAGTTCTTC.

CDR3 protein: CASSVARRGPEQYF. The CDR3 nucleotides read TGTGCCAGCAGCGTAGCTCGCCGGGGCCCCGAGCAGTACTTC. V and J are TRBV9 and TRBJ2-7; either TRBD1 or TRBD2 may supply D (5 bases each). CDR3 length equals 14 residues. Trimming left V 0 bases short and J 6 bases short, with 13 bases between. The germline V gene has CDR1 SGDLS and CDR2 YYNGEE.

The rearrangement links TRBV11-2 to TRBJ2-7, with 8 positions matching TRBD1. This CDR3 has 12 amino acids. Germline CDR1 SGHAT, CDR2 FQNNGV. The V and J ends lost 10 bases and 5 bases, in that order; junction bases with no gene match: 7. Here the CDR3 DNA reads TGTGCCACAAGGGCAGGGGGCAACGAGCAGTACGTC. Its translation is CATRAGGNEQYV.

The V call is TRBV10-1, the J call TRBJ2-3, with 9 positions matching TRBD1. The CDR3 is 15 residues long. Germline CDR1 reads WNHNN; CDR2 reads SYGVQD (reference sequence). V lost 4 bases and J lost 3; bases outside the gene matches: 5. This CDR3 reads CASSAGQGRTDTQYF. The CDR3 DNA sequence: TGCGCCAGCAGTGCCGGACAGGGGAGGACAGATACGCAGTATTTT.

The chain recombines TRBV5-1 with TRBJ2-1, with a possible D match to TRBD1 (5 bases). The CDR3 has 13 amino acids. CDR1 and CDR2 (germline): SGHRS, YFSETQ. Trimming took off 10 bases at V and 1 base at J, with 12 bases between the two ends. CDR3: CASQPGSYNEQFF. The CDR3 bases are TGCGCCTCTCAACCAGGGTCCTACAATGAGCAGTTCTTC. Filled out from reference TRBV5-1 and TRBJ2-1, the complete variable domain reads KAGVTQTPRYLIKTRGQQVTLSCSPISGHRSVSWYQQTPGQGLQFLFEYFSETQRNKGNFPGRFSGRQFSNSRSEMNVSTLELGDSALYLCASQPGSYNEQFFGPGTRLTVL.

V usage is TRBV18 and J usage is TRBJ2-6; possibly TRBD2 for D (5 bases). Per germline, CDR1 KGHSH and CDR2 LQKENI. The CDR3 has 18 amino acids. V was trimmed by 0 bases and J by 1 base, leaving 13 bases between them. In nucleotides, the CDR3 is TGTGCCAGCTCACCACCGGCGGGTCGAATTTCTGGGGCCAACGTCCTGACTTTC. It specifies CASSPPAGRISGANVLTF.

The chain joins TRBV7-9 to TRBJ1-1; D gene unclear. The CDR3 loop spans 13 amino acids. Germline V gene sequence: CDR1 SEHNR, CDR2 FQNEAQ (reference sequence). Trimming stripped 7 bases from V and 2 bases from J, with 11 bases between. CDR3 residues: CASIPLTNTEAFF. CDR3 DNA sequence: TGTGCCAGCATCCCCCTGACTAACACTGAAGCTTTCTTT.

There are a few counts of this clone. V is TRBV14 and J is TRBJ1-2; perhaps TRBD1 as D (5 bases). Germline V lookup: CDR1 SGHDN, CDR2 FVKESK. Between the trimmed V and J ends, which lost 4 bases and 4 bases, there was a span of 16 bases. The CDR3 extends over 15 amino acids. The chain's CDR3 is CASSPLRGSVYGYTF. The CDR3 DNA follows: TGTGCCAGCAGCCCCCTTCGGGGGAGCGTCTATGGCTACACCTTC.

The CDR3 DNA is TGTGCCAGCAGCATCGGGGTACAGGGTAGCTACGAGCAGTACTTC. It is translated as CASSIGVQGSYEQYF. J is TRBJ2-7 and V is TRBV7-9, with D possibly being TRBD1 (6 bases). Trimming pared 5 bases from V and 3 bases from J, leaving 17 bases between. The length of the CDR3 is 15 residues. CDR1 is SEHNR, CDR2 FQNEAQ, per germline (reference sequence).

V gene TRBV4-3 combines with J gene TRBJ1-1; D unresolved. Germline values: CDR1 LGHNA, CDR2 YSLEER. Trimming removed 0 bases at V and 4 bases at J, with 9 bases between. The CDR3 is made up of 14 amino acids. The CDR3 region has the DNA TGCGCCAGCAGCCAAGATGGCCCAGGCACTGAAGCTTTCTTT. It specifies CASSQDGPGTEAFF.

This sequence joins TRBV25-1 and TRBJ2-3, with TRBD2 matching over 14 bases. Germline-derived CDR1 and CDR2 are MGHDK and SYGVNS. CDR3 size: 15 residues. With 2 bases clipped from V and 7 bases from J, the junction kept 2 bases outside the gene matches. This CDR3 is CASSEGLAGGHTQYF. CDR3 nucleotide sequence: TGTGCCAGCAGTGAAGGACTAGCGGGAGGTCATACGCAGTATTTT.

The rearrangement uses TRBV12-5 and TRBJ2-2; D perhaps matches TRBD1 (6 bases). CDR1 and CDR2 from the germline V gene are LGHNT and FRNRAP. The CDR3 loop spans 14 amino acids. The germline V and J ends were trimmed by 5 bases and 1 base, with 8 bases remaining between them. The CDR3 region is CASGKDRNTGELFF. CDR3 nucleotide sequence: TGTGCTAGTGGTAAGGACAGGAACACCGGGGAGCTGTTTTTT.

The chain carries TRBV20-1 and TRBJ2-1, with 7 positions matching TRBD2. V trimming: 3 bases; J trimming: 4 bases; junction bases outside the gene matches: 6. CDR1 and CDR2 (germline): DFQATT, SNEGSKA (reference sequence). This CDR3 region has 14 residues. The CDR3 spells CSASRRETYNEQFF. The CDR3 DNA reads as TGCAGTGCTAGTAGGCGGGAGACGTACAATGAGCAGTTCTTC.

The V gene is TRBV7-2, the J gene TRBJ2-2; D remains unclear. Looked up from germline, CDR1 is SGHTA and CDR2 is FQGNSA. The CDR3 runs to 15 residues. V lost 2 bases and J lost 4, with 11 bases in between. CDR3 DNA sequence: TGTGCCAGCAGCTTACTCTCCGGCGGCACCGGGGAGCTGTTTTTT. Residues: CASSLLSGGTGELFF.

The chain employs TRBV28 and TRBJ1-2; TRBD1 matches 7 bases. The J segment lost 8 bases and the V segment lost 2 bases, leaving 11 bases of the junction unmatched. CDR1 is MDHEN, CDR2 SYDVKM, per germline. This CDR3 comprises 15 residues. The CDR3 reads CASSLPPGQIRGYTF. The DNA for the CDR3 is TGTGCCAGCAGTTTACCACCGGGACAGATTCGAGGCTACACCTTC.

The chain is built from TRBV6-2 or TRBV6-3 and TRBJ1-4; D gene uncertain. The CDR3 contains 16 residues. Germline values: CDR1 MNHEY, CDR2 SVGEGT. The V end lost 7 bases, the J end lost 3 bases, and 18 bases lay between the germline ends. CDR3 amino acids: CASTPGFSAANEKLFF. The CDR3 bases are TGTGCCAGCACCCCCGGATTTAGCGCCGCTAATGAAAAACTGTTTTTT.

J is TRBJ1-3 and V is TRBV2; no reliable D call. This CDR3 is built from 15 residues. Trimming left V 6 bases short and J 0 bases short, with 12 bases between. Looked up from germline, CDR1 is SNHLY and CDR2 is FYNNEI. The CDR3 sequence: CASSSGAVSGNTIYF. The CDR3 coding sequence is TGTGCCAGCAGCTCGGGCGCCGTCTCTGGAAACACCATATATTTT.

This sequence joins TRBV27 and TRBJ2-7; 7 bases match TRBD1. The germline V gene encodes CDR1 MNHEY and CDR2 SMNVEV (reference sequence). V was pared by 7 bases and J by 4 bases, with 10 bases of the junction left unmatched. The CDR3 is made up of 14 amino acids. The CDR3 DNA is TGTGCCAGCACCCGACAGGGCTCAACATACGAGCAGTACTTC. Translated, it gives CASTRQGSTYEQYF.

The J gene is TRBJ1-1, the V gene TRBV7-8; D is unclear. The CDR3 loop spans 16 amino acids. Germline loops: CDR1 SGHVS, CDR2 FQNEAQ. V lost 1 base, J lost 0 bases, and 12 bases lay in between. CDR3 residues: CASSLVQFLLNTEAFF. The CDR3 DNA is TGTGCCAGCAGCTTAGTACAATTTCTATTGAACACTGAAGCTTTCTTT.

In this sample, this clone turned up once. The CDR3 here is CASSLGTGIEAFF. The CDR3 DNA reads TGTGCCAGCAGTTTAGGGACGGGCATAGAAGCTTTCTTT. The chain is built from TRBV12-3 or TRBV12-4 and TRBJ1-1; D remains ambiguous. The CDR3 consists of 13 residues. Trimming took off 1 base at V and 8 bases at J, with 11 bases between the two ends.

CDR3: CASSPGLASDTQYF. CDR3 nucleotides: TGTGCCAGCAGCCCCGGACTAGCCTCAGATACGCAGTATTTT. The chain has TRBV6-5 and TRBJ2-3; 8 bases fit TRBD2. The trim removed 6 bases at V and 4 bases at J, leaving 6 bases unmatched. This CDR3 spans 14 amino acids. The germline V gene has CDR1 MNHEY and CDR2 SVGAGI.

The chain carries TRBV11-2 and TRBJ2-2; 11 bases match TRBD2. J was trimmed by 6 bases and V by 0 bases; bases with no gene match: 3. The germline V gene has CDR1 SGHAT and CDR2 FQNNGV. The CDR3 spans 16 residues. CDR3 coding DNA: TGTGCCAGCAGCTTAGATCAACTAGCGGGAGCCGGGGAGCTGTTTTTT. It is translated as CASSLDQLAGAGELFF.

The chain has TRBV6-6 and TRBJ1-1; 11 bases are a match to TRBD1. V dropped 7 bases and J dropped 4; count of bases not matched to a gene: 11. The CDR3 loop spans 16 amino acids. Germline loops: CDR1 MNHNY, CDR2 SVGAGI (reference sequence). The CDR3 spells CASNLHPGTGGTEAFF. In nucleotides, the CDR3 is TGTGCCAGCAACCTACACCCCGGGACAGGGGGCACTGAAGCTTTCTTT.

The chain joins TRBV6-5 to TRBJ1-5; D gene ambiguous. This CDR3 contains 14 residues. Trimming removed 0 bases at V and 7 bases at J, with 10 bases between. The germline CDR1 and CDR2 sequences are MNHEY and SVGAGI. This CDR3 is CASSYSGRAQPQHF. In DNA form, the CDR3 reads TGTGCCAGCAGTTACTCGGGAAGGGCCCAGCCCCAGCATTTT.

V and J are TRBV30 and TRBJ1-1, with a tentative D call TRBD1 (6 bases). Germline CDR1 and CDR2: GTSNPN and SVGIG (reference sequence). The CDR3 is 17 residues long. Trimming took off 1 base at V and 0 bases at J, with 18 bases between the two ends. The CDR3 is CAWSGTNPGQMNTEAFF. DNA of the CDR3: TGTGCCTGGAGTGGCACTAATCCTGGACAGATGAACACTGAAGCTTTCTTT.

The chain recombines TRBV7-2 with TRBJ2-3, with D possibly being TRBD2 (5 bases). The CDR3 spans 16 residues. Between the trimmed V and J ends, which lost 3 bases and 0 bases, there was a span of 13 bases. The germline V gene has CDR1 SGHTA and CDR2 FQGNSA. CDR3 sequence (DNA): TGTGCCAGCAGCTTCCTGGGGAGTGCTAGCACAGATACGCAGTATTTT. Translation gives CASSFLGSASTDTQYF.

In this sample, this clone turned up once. CDR3 sequence: CASSQGEFQMGGYTF. In nucleotides, the CDR3 is TGTGCCAGCAGCCAAGGAGAATTTCAAATGGGTGGCTACACCTTC. The chain has TRBV3-1 (or the pseudogene TRBV3-2) and TRBJ1-2; D is unresolved. The CDR3 extends over 15 amino acids. Per the germline V gene, CDR1 is LGHDT and CDR2 is YNNKEL (reference sequence). V gave up 1 base and J gave up 7 bases, with 16 bases separating them.

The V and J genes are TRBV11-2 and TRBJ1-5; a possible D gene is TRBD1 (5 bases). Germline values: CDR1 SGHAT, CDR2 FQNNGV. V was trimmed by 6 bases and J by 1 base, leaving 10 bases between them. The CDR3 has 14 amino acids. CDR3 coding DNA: TGTGCCAGCAGGGATGGGGGGAGCAATCAGCCCCAGCATTTT. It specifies CASRDGGSNQPQHF.